This record concerns one T cell receptor beta chain sequence. Its antigen is currently unknown. Other nucleotide sequences in the sample specify the same CDR3. The data are from a study of shared clonotypes between healthy human individuals. Assay used: immunoSEQ multiplex PCR; TCRdb lists only in-frame clones, some missing. Altogether about 2,200,000 clones are present, roughly 91% being singletons, with the ten largest covering 1.5% to 2%. Findings of the study overall: The donor pool, a small one, limited the genetic and exposure-history diversity represented.

CD45RO-negative, CCR7-positively selected cells formed the naive CD8 fraction, excluding terminally differentiated effector memory CD45RA+ cells. Trimming took 4 bases from V and 5 from J; bases not matched to a gene: 5. Germline V lookup: CDR1 SGDLS, CDR2 YYNGEE. CDR3 size: 13 residues. This rearrangement joins TRBV9 to TRBJ2-5; 7 bases map to TRBD2. This TCR came from a man aged 18-30 years in good health. Some clones in this sample may be carry-over from other donors' samples. Sequencing input: naive CD8+ T cells from PBMCs. CDR3 amino acids: CASSPGGKETQYF. In DNA, the CDR3 is TGTGCCAGCAGCCCCGGGGGGAAGGAGACCCAGTACTTC.